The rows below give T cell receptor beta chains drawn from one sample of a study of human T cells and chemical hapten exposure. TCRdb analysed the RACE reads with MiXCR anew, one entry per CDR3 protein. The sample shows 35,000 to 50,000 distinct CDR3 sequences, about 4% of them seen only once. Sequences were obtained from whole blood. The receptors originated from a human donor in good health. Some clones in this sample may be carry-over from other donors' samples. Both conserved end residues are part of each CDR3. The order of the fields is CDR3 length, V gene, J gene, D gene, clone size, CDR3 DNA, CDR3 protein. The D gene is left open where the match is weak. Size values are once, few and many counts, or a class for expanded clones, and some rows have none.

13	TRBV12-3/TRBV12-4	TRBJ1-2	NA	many	TGTGCCAGCAGCCCTCAACAAAACTATGGCTACACCTTC	CASSPQQNYGYTF
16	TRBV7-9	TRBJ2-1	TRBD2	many	TGTGCCAGCAGCTTAAGGCCCGGGACTAGCGCCAATGAGCAGTTCTTC	CASSLRPGTSANEQFF
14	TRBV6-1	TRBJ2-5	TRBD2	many	TGTGCCAGCAGAAGGACGGGGGGCCAAGAGACCCAGTACTTC	CASRRTGGQETQYF
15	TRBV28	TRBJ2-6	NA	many	TGTGCCAGCAGTTTACGGGGGTCTGGGGCCAACGTCCTGACTTTC	CASSLRGSGANVLTF
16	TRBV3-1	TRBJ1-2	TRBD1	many	TGTGCCAGCAGCCCCATTGGGACAGGCTGGAACTATGGCTACACCTTC	CASSPIGTGWNYGYTF
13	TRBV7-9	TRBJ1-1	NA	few	TGTGCCAGCAGCACGACAGAGAACACTGAAGCTTTCTTT	CASSTTENTEAFF
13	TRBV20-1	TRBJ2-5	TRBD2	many	TGCAGTGCTGAACGGCGGGAGAGAGAGACCCAGTACTTC	CSAERRERETQYF
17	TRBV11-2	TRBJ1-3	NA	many	TGTGCCAGCAGCCCCCGAGGGACCTCCCTCCTGGAAGGCACCATATATTTT	CASSPRGTSLLEGTIYF
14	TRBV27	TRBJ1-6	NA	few	TGTGCCAGCAGTTCCCCGCGGCGGGATTCACCCCTCCACTTT	CASSSPRRDSPLHF
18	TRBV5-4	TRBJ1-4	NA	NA	TGTGCCAGCAGCCCCTCCGGGACCGCCCTTGCAACTAATGAAAAACTGTTTTTT	CASSPSGTALATNEKLFF
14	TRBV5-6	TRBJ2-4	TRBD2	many	TGTGCCAGCAGCTTAACAAGCGGGAGCCCCATTCAGTACTTC	CASSLTSGSPIQYF
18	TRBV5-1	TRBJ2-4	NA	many	TGCGCCAGCAGCTCATCGGTGGGCGGTCGGGGTGCCAAAAACATTCAGTACTTC	CASSSSVGGRGAKNIQYF
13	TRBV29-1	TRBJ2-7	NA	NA	TGCAGCGTTGTCGGGGGGCCCTTAAACGAGCAGTACTTC	CSVVGGPLNEQYF
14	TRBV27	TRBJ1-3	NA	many	TGTGCCAGCCACGCTGAGGGGACTGGAAACACCATATATTTT	CASHAEGTGNTIYF
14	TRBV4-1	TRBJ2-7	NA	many	TGCGCCAGCAGCCAGGAGACATGGGCCGTCGAGCAGTACTTC	CASSQETWAVEQYF
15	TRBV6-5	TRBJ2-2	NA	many	TGTGCCAGCAGTAAGGGACTCTCCGGGACCGGGGAGCTGTTTTTT	CASSKGLSGTGELFF
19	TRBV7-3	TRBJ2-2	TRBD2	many	TGTGCCAGCAGCCCTATCGGCGTGGAAAGCGGGAGGGCCGGCGGGGAGCTGTTTTTT	CASSPIGVESGRAGGELFF
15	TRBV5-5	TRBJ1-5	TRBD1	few	TGTGCCAGCAGCTTGGTACAGGGGAGCAATCAGCCCCAGCATTTT	CASSLVQGSNQPQHF
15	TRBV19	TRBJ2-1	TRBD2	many	TGTGCCAGTAGCCTAACTAGCGGGGGAAACAATGAGCAGTTCTTC	CASSLTSGGNNEQFF
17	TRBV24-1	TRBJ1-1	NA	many	TGTGCCACCAGTGACCGAAACTGGGGTGGAGGGCTACCTGAAGCTTTCTTT	CATSDRNWGGGLPEAFF
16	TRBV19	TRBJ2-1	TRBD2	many	TGTGCCAGTACCTCCCTCTCTAGCGGGGCCTACAATGAGCAGTTCTTC	CASTSLSSGAYNEQFF
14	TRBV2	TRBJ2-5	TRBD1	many	TGTGCCAGCCGTCGACCAGCAGGGGGAGAGACCCAGTACTTC	CASRRPAGGETQYF
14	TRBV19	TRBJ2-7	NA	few	TGTGCCAGTAGAACAGGATCCTCTTTAGGGGAGCAGTACTTC	CASRTGSSLGEQYF